This T cell receptor (beta chain) was sequenced during a study of CD8+ T cells in alopecia areata. Study in general: After 6 to 18 months of tofacitinib, follow-up continued 6 months off drug. Study outcomes and limitations: Among the top 100, expanded CD8+ clones were significantly decreased by tofacitinib, as was scalp clonality. Greater clonality was observed in lesional scalp samples, especially alopecia totalis/universalis, versus normal scalp.

Treatment meaning: oral pan-JAK inhibitor, 5-10 mg twice daily. Researchers picked out CD4+ and CD8+ T cells from PBMCs by sorting. cDNA serving as the sequencing template came from extracted, reverse transcribed RNA. Produced via immunoSEQ multiplex PCR; TCRdb's table is partial and in-frame only. In the table there are around 200,000 clones, roughly three fifths of which are singletons. This clone occurred once. Its antigen is not identified. The sample in question was CD8+ T cells sorted from blood, obtained at week 24, from a patient treated with tofacitinib. The receptor comes from a human donor with alopecia areata.

CDR3 coding DNA: TGTGCCAGCAGCCAAGATCCAGGGGTAAGCAATCAGCCCCAGCATTTT. It yields the protein CASSQDPGVSNQPQHF. V gene TRBV4-2 combines with J gene TRBJ1-5; tentative D call: TRBD1 (6 bases). This CDR3 region has 16 residues. V was shortened by 0 bases and J by 1 base, with 10 bases between the two germline ends. CDR1 and CDR2 from the germline V gene are LGHNA and YNFKEQ.